Each of the 19 T cell receptor beta chains below was sequenced from the same sample in a study of radiotherapy plus CTLA-4 blockade in lung cancer (dated by TCRdb to 2016 to 2019). The method was the immunoSEQ multiplex PCR assay. In its TCRdb copy, this immuneACCESS table keeps in-frame sequences only and misses some clones. Where compared with another copy, unresolved V genes explain less than half of these, and the others have no known cause. For this sample the table gives roughly 54,000 clones, of which 65% to 85% were detected only once. Clones ranked in the top ten supply around 3.2% of the sample. Sequencing was performed on peripheral blood, taken from a patient treated with radiotherapy plus ipilimumab. Receptors originate from a human donor with non-small cell lung cancer who had a partial response to radiotherapy plus ipilimumab.

The chain combines TRBV2 with TRBJ2-3; the D gene is possibly TRBD1 (6 bases). CDR3 length: 14 amino acids. V lost 8 bases and J 0 bases, leaving 12 bases between the germline ends. Germline V CDR1 and CDR2: SNHLY, FYNNEI. In nucleotides, the CDR3 is TGTGCCAGCGGCAGACAGGCCAGCACAGATACGCAGTATTTT. Encoded protein: CASGRQASTDTQYF.

This clone has a single count. The V gene is TRBV5-1, the J gene TRBJ2-3; perhaps D is TRBD1 or TRBD2 (9 bases each). This CDR3 is 19 amino acids long. V was cut by 4 bases and J by 7 bases, with 31 bases left in between. Germline CDR1 is SGHRS and CDR2 is YFSETQ. CDR3 DNA sequence: TGCGCCAGCAGCCCCCGGACAGGGGAGGTTCGGCGGGGGGGAAATACGCAGTATTTT. Its protein is CASSPRTGEVRRGGNTQYF.

The chain carries TRBV29-1 and TRBJ2-3; the match to TRBD2 covers 10 bases. There are 12 residues in the CDR3. Germline V gives CDR1 SQVTM, CDR2 ANQGSEA. CDR3 in amino acids: CSTSGGTDTQYF. The CDR3 DNA sequence: TGCAGTACTAGCGGGGGCACAGATACGCAGTATTTT.

On this clone itself: Different DNA sequences within this sample yield the same CDR3. The rearrangement uses TRBV4-1 and TRBJ2-3; maybe TRBD2 (6 bases). The CDR3 covers 15 residues. V was cut by 0 bases and J by 2 bases, with 9 bases left in between. The germline V gene encodes CDR1 MGHRA and CDR2 YSYEKL. This CDR3 reads CASSQDQLATDTQYF. The CDR3 DNA is TGCGCCAGCAGCCAAGATCAACTAGCCACAGATACGCAGTATTTT.

The V call is TRBV6-5, the J call TRBJ2-5; D perhaps matches TRBD2 (5 bases). The J call may be incorrect, as the DNA end agrees better with TRBJ2-7. The CDR3 runs 13 residues. CDR1 and CDR2 from the germline V gene are MNHEY and SVGAGI. The CDR3 nucleotides are TGTGCCAGCAGTCGGTTGAGGGCCTACGAGCAGTACTTC. Translated: CASSRLRAYEQYF.

The chain employs TRBV6-1 and TRBJ1-5; unclear D gene. The CDR3 has 14 amino acids. CDR1 and CDR2 from the germline V gene are MNHNS and SASEGT. The germline V and J ends were trimmed by 8 bases and 3 bases, with 14 bases remaining between them. CDR3 nucleotide sequence: TGTGCCAGCGGACTCGACTTGATCAATCAGCCCCAGCATTTT. Translating gives CASGLDLINQPQHF.

The chain is built from TRBV19 and TRBJ2-1, with a weak D call TRBD1 (7 bases). V shed 4 bases and J shed 7 bases, with 14 bases lying between them. Germline-derived CDR1 and CDR2 are LNHDA and SQIVND (reference sequence). The CDR3 loop spans 14 amino acids. CDR3 amino acids: CASSTPQGRNEQFF. The CDR3 DNA sequence: TGTGCCAGTAGTACCCCACAGGGGAGGAATGAGCAGTTCTTC.

V usage is TRBV28 and J usage is TRBJ2-2; unclear D gene. The V end lost 2 bases, the J end lost 3 bases, and 10 bases lay between the germline ends. Germline V gene lookup returns CDR1 MDHEN and CDR2 SYDVKM. The CDR3 totals 15 residues. The CDR3 bases are TGTGCCAGCAGTTTAACACCGATGGACACCGGGGAGCTGTTTTTT. This sequence encodes CASSLTPMDTGELFF.

The chain joins TRBV5-6 to TRBJ1-4; tentatively, D is TRBD1 (5 bases). The V gene's germline CDR1 is SGHDT and CDR2 YYEEEE. This CDR3 has 14 residues. V shed 3 bases and J shed 8 bases, with 14 bases lying between them. For the CDR3, the DNA is TGTGCCAGCAGCTCCACCGGGCCAGGGGAAAAACTGTTTTTT. This sequence encodes CASSSTGPGEKLFF.

V gene TRBV5-4 combines with J gene TRBJ2-5; 10 bases match TRBD2. The CDR3 runs 16 residues. V shed 0 bases, J shed 2 bases, and the junction held 4 bases outside the gene matches. Germline V gene data show CDR1 as SGHNT and CDR2 as YYREEE (reference sequence). The DNA for the CDR3 is TGTGCCAGCAGCTTGGAGGCTAGCGGGGGTCAAGAGACCCAGTACTTC. Its protein product is CASSLEASGGQETQYF.

This clone was seen a handful of times. The chain couples TRBV2 to TRBJ1-1; possibly TRBD1 for D (6 bases). Germline CDR1 SNHLY, CDR2 FYNNEI. Trimming left V 6 bases short and J 5 bases short, with 16 bases between. The CDR3 covers 14 residues. CDR3 sequence: CASSDPRTGTEAFF. CDR3 bases: TGTGCCAGCAGCGACCCCCGTACAGGGACTGAAGCTTTCTTT.

Remarks on this clone: At one of its ends the junction is not consistent with the germline gene, which may arise from a read error. The chain couples TRBV6-6 to TRBJ2-1; 9 positions agree with TRBD2. The CDR3 sequence is 12 residues long. Germline lookup yields CDR1 MNHNY and CDR2 SVGAGI (reference sequence). This CDR3 is CATTNPGLALVF. CDR3 nucleotides: TGTGCCACGACAAATCCGGGACTAGCCTTAGTCTTC.

This clone showed up just once. This chain joins TRBV11-2 and TRBJ2-5, with TRBD2 identical over 10 bases. This CDR3 comprises 16 residues. Germline assignment: CDR1 SGHAT and CDR2 FQNNGV. Trimming removed 0 bases from V and 1 base from J; junction bases left unmatched: 2. The CDR3 protein is CASSLELAGAQETQYF. CDR3 DNA sequence: TGTGCCAGCAGCTTAGAGCTAGCGGGGGCCCAAGAGACCCAGTACTTC. Full variable domain (remainder filled in from reference TRBV11-2 and TRBJ2-5): EAGVAQSPRYKIIEKRQSVAFWCNPISGHATLYWYQQILGQGPKLLIQFQNNGVVDDSQLPKDRFSAERLKGVDSTLKIQPAKLEDSAVYLCASSLELAGAQETQYFGPGTRLLVL.

The genes are TRBV19 and TRBJ1-5; perhaps TRBD1 as D (5 bases). CDR3 length: 15 amino acids. Germline V gene lookup returns CDR1 LNHDA and CDR2 SQIVND (reference sequence). Trimming took off 0 bases at V and 4 bases at J, with 10 bases between the two ends. The CDR3 sequence is CASSIDRGENQPQHF. DNA for the CDR3: TGTGCCAGTAGTATAGATCGGGGGGAAAATCAGCCCCAGCATTTT.

The rearrangement uses TRBV2 and TRBJ2-7; weak D call: TRBD1 (6 bases). CDR3 length: 15 residues. Germline V gene lookup returns CDR1 SNHLY and CDR2 FYNNEI. With 1 base removed from V and 5 bases from J, the gap between germline ends came to 15 bases. CDR3 sequence: CASSEDGRGIDEQYF. The CDR3 DNA sequence: TGTGCCAGCAGTGAAGATGGCAGGGGAATTGACGAGCAGTACTTC.

CDR3 in DNA: TGCGCCAGCAGCCCACGAGAAGGGGGAAACACTGAAGCTTTCTTT. Its protein product is CASSPREGGNTEAFF. The chain has TRBV5-1 and TRBJ1-1; D is possibly TRBD1 (6 bases). Germline CDR1 reads SGHRS; CDR2 reads YFSETQ. V was shortened by 4 bases and J by 2 bases, with 15 bases between the two germline ends. This CDR3 region has 15 residues.

This chain links TRBV29-1 with TRBJ1-5, with TRBD1 identical over 7 bases. V shed 7 bases, J shed 0 bases, and the junction held 6 bases outside the gene matches. Germline assignment: CDR1 SQVTM and CDR2 ANQGSEA. The CDR3 contains 14 residues. CDR3 coding DNA: TGCAGCGCTCAGACAGGGACTAGCAATCAGCCCCAGCATTTT. Translating it yields CSAQTGTSNQPQHF. Full variable domain (rest looked up from reference TRBV29-1 and TRBJ1-5): SAVISQKPSRDICQRGTSLTIQCQVDSQVTMMFWYRQQPGQSLTLIATANQGSEATYESGFVIDKFPISRPNLTFSTLTVSNMSPEDSSIYLCSAQTGTSNQPQHFGDGTRLSIL.

As DNA, the CDR3 is TGTGCCAGCAGGGCCGGGGGTGGGGAGACTGAAGCTTTCTTT. It codes for CASRAGGGETEAFF. The chain links TRBV6-1 to TRBJ1-1, with D perhaps TRBD1 (5 bases). Trimming cost V 6 bases and J 5 bases, with 16 bases left between them. The CDR3 totals 14 residues. Germline CDR1 and CDR2: MNHNS and SASEGT.

The chain couples TRBV11-2 to TRBJ1-4, with TRBD1 matching 8 bases. From germline, CDR1 is SGHAT and CDR2 FQNNGV. The CDR3 loop spans 15 amino acids. Losses at the gene ends were 4 bases for V and 6 bases for J; bases not matched to a gene: 7. The CDR3 DNA reads TGTGCCAGCAGCTACCGGGACAGGCTTTATGAAAAACTGTTTTTT. Its protein is CASSYRDRLYEKLFF.